The rows below give T cell receptor beta chains drawn from one sample of a study of T-cell memory formation after mild COVID-19. TCRdb processed the 5' RACE reads anew with MiXCR; each CDR3 protein has one entry. The top ten clones hold around 13% of a sample with under 450,000 distinct CDR3 sequences, 20% to 30% of them seen once. The specimen sequenced was PBMCs or a T cell subset sorted from them (not recorded which). The receptors derive from an adult woman who had mild COVID-19 (a few samples of this study predate the infection). Cell type and time point are not known. The CDR3 runs from the conserved cysteine through the conserved F or W. A D gene is named only where the DNA matches it firmly. Only part of the rows carry a size: once, few, many, or a class if the clone is expanded.

cdr3_length clone_size j_call d_call v_call cdr3_nt cdr3_aa
15 few TRBJ1-4 - TRBV15 TGTGCCACCAGCATTAGGGGCGCGCAACGTGAAAAACTGTTTTTT CATSIRGAQREKLFF
18 - TRBJ2-5 TRBD1 TRBV11-2 TGTGCCAGCAGCTTACCGACCGTACAGGGGGAGAGCCAAGAGACCCAGTACTTC CASSLPTVQGESQETQYF
11 - TRBJ2-1 - TRBV2 TGTGCCAGCAGTGCAGGTGAGCGGCAGTTCTTC CASSAGERQFF
13 - TRBJ2-7 - TRBV2 TGTGCCAGCAGTTCCGGGACATTCTACGAGCAGTACTTC CASSSGTFYEQYF
14 many TRBJ2-5 - TRBV29-1 TGCAGCGTTGAAGATCCGAGGGGCAGGGAGACCCAGTACTTC CSVEDPRGRETQYF
15 few TRBJ2-5 - TRBV5-1 TGCGCCAGCAGCTTGGAGGGATGGAAGACAGAGACCCAGTACTTC CASSLEGWKTETQYF
19 - TRBJ2-3 - TRBV10-1 TGCGCCAGCAGTGAGTCCGTAGCGGAGGGGGAACCGCCCCCGACCACGCAGTATTTT CASSESVAEGEPPPTTQYF
11 - TRBJ2-1 - TRBV6-1 TGTGCCAGCCGGGGTTACAATGAGCAGTTCTTC CASRGYNEQFF
16 few TRBJ2-2 - TRBV12-3/TRBV12-4 TGTGCCAGCAGTTTACAGGGGACCGCGAACACCGGGGAGCTGTTTTTT CASSLQGTANTGELFF
16 few TRBJ2-5 - TRBV5-6 TGTGCCAGCAGCCGGTCGGACAGATACTTCCAAGAGACCCAGTACTTC CASSRSDRYFQETQYF
14 - TRBJ2-7 TRBD2 TRBV15 TGTGCCACCAGCATCTCAGCGGGATTGGGTGAGCAGTACTTC CATSISAGLGEQYF
13 few TRBJ2-1 - TRBV7-6 TGTGCCAGCAGCTTAGGCAACAACAATGAGCAGTTCTTC CASSLGNNNEQFF
13 many TRBJ2-2 - TRBV3-1 TGTGCCAGCAGCGTACAGGGACTCGGGGAGCTGTTTTTT CASSVQGLGELFF
14 few TRBJ2-7 - TRBV3-1 TGTGCCAGCAGCCAATTCACTAGCCGATACGAGCAGTACTTC CASSQFTSRYEQYF
11 - TRBJ2-1 - TRBV28 TGTGCCAGCAGTTGGACTGGCGAGCAGTTCTTC CASSWTGEQFF
15 - TRBJ2-1 TRBD2 TRBV2 TGTGCCAGCAGTGTTAGCGGGGGGGCCTGGAATGAGCAGTTCTTC CASSVSGGAWNEQFF
15 - TRBJ2-1 - TRBV9 TGTGCCAGCAGCGTAGGTGGCGACCTCTACAATGAGCAGTTCTTC CASSVGGDLYNEQFF
15 few TRBJ1-1 - TRBV4-1 TGCGCCAGCAGCTCAGTGGGGGTGGTGGGCACTGAAGCTTTCTTT CASSSVGVVGTEAFF
15 few TRBJ2-5 - TRBV5-1 TGCGCCAGCAGCTTAACCCAGTCCCCTGGTGAGACCCAGTACTTC CASSLTQSPGETQYF
15 few TRBJ1-1 - TRBV11-3 TGTGCCAGCAGCTTAGTTGGAGGGAAGGGCACTGAAGCTTTCTTT CASSLVGGKGTEAFF
12 few TRBJ2-5 - TRBV29-1 TGCAGCGTTGACAGTACCAAGAGGACCCAGTACTTC CSVDSTKRTQYF
11 few TRBJ2-4 - TRBV29-1 TGCAGCGTTGTTCGCGGGAACATTCAGTACTTC CSVVRGNIQYF
13 - TRBJ2-5 TRBD2 TRBV5-1 TGCGCCAGCAGGAGCGGGACGGTCGAGACCCAGTACTTC CASRSGTVETQYF
13 - TRBJ2-5 - TRBV30 TGTGCCTGGAGTGGGGGACTGGTAGAGACCCAGTACTTC CAWSGGLVETQYF
16 many TRBJ2-3 TRBD2 TRBV5-1 TGCGCCAGCAGCTTTTCTAGCGGGAGGATTACAGATACGCAGTATTTT CASSFSSGRITDTQYF
12 - TRBJ2-5 - TRBV7-2 TGTGCCAGCAGCTCAAAAGCGGAGACCCAGTACTTC CASSSKAETQYF
20 - TRBJ1-2 TRBD1 TRBV6-2/TRBV6-3 TGTGCCAGCAGTTACACCGTGGATTGGGACAGGGAAGAGTCGGGCTATGGCTACACCTTC CASSYTVDWDREESGYGYTF
14 - TRBJ1-2 - TRBV5-1 TGCGCCAGCCCGGGTTGGCAGGGGACCTATGGCTACACCTTC CASPGWQGTYGYTF
16 - TRBJ2-2 - TRBV5-6 TGTGCCAGCAGCAGGGACTCACTTACGAACACCGGGGAGCTGTTTTTT CASSRDSLTNTGELFF
16 few TRBJ2-5 TRBD1 TRBV7-8 TGTGCCAGCAGCTTAGCTCTGACAGGGTACGGGGAGACCCAGTACTTC CASSLALTGYGETQYF